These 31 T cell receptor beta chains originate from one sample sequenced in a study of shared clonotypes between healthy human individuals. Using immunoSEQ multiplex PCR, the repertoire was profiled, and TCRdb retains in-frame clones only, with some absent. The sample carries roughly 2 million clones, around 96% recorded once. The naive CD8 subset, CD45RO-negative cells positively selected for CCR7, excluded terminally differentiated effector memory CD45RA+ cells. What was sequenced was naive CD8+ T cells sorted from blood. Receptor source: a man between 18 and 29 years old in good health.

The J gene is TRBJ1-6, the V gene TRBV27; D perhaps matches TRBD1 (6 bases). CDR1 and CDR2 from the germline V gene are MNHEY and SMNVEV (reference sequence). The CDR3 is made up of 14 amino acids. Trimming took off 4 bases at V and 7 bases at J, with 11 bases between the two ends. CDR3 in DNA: TGTGCCAGCAGTTATGGGGGCTTCAATTCACCCCTCCACTTT. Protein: CASSYGGFNSPLHF.

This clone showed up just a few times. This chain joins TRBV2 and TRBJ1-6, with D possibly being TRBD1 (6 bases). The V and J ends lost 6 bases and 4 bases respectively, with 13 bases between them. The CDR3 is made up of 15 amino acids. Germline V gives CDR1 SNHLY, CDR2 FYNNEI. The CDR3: CASRVDSQYNSPLHF. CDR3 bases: TGTGCCAGCAGGGTGGACAGCCAGTATAATTCACCCCTCCACTTT.

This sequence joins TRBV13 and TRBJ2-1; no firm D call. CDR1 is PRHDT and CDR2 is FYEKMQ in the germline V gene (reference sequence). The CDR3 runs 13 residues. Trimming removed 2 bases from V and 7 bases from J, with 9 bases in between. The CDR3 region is CASSLRGRNEQFF. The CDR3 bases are TGTGCCAGCAGCTTACGAGGCCGTAATGAGCAGTTCTTC.

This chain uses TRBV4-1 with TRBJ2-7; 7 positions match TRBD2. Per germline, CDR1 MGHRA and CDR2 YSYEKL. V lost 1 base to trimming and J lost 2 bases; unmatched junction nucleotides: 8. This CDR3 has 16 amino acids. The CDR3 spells CASSQVGGIRPYEQYF. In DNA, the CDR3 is TGCGCCAGCAGCCAAGTGGGGGGGATCAGACCCTACGAGCAGTACTTC.

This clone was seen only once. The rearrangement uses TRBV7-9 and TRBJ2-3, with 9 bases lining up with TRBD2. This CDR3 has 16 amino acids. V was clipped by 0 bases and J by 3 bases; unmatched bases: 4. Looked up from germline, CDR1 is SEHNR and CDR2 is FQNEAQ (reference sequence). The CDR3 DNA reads TGTGCCAGCAGCTTAGCGCCGACTAGCGGAACAGATACGCAGTATTTT. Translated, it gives CASSLAPTSGTDTQYF.

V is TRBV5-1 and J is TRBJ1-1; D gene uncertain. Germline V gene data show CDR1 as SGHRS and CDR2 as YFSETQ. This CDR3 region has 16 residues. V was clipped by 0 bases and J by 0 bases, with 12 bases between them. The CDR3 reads CASSLADGTMNTEAFF. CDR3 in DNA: TGCGCCAGCAGCTTGGCCGACGGAACCATGAACACTGAAGCTTTCTTT.

CDR3 protein: CASSSPGAPGEQYF. The CDR3 DNA reads as TGTGCCAGCAGCTCCCCGGGCGCTCCGGGCGAGCAGTACTTC. V usage is TRBV5-4 and J usage is TRBJ2-7; D remains unclear. Per germline, CDR1 SGHNT and CDR2 YYREEE (reference sequence). The length of the CDR3 is 14 residues. V gave up 3 bases and J gave up 6 bases, with 16 bases separating them. The full variable domain, its missing parts supplied by reference TRBV5-4 and TRBJ2-7, is ETGVTQSPTHLIKTRGQQVTLRCSSQSGHNTVSWYQQALGQGPQFIFQYYREEENGRGNFPPRFSGLQFPNYSSELNVNALELDDSALYLCASSSPGAPGEQYFGPGTRLTVT.

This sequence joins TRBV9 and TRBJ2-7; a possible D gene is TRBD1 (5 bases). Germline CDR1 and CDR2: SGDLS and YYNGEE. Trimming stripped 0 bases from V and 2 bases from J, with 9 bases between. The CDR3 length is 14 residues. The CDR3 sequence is CASSVVGQTYEQYF. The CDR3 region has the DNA TGTGCCAGCAGCGTAGTGGGGCAAACCTACGAGCAGTACTTC.

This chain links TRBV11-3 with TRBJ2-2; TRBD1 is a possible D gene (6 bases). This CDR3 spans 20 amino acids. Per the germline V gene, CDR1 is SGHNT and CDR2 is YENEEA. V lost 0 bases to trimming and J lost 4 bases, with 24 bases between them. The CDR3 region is CASSLDEGVAGAHGTGELFF. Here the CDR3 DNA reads TGTGCCAGCAGCTTAGATGAAGGGGTTGCAGGGGCCCACGGCACCGGGGAGCTGTTTTTT.

In DNA, the CDR3 is TGCGCCAGCAGCTCCGGGTCGACTACCGGGGAGCTGTTTTTT. This sequence encodes CASSSGSTTGELFF. V is TRBV5-1 and J is TRBJ2-2; D unresolved. The CDR3 sequence is 14 residues long. V was trimmed by 3 bases and J by 5 bases, leaving 11 bases between them. The germline CDR1 and CDR2 sequences are SGHRS and YFSETQ.

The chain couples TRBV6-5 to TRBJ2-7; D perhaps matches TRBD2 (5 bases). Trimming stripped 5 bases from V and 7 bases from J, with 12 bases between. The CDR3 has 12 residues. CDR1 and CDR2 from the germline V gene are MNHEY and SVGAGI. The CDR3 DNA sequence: TGTGCCAGCAGTGGACTTTCCGGGGAGCAGTACTTC. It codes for CASSGLSGEQYF.

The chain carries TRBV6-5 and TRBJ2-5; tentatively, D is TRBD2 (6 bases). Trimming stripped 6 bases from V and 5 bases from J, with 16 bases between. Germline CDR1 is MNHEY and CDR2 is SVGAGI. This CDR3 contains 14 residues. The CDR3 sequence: CASSGTPPGETQYF. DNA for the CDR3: TGTGCCAGCAGCGGGACTCCACCCGGGGAGACCCAGTACTTC.

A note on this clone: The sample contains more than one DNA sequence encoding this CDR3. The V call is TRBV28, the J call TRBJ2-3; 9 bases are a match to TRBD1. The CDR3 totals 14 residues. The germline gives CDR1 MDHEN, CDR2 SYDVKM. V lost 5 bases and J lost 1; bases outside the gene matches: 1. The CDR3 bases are TGTGCCAGCAGTAGGACAGGGGGCACAGATACGCAGTATTTT. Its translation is CASSRTGGTDTQYF.

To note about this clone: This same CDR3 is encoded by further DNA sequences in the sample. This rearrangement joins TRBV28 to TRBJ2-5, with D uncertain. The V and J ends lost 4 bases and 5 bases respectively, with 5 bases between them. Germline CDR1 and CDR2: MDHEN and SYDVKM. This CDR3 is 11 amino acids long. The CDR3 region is CASSSRETQYF. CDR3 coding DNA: TGTGCCAGCAGTTCCCGGGAGACCCAGTACTTC.

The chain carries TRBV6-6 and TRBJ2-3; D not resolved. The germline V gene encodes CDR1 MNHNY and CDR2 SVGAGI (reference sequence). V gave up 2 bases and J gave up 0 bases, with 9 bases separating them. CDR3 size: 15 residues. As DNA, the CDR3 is TGTGCCAGCAGTTACGAGTTGGCTAGCACAGATACGCAGTATTTT. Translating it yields CASSYELASTDTQYF.

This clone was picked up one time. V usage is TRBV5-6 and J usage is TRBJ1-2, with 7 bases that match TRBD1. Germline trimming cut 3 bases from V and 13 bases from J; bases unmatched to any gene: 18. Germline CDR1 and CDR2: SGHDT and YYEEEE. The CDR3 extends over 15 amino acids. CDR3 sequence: CASSSDRELDWQFTF. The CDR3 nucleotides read TGTGCCAGCAGCTCCGACAGGGAATTGGACTGGCAATTCACCTTC.

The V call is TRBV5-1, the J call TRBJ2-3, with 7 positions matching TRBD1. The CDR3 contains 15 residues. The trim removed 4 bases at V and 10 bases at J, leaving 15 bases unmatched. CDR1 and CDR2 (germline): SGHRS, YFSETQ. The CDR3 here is CASSSRDRGYTAQYF. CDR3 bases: TGCGCCAGCAGCAGCAGGGACAGAGGATATACTGCGCAGTATTTT.

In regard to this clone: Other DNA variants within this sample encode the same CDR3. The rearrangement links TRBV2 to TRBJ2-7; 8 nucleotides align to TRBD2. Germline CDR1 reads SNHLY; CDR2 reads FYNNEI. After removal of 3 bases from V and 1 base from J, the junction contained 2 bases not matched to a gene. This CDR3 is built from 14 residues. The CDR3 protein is CASSDPGGSYEQYF. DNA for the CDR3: TGTGCCAGCAGTGACCCGGGAGGGTCCTACGAGCAGTACTTC.

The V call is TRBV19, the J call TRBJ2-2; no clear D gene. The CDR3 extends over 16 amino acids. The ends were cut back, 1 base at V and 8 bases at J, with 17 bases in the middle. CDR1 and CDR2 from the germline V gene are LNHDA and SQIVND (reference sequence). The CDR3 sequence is CASSIVAGYPSGELFF. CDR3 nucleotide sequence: TGTGCCAGTAGTATAGTTGCCGGGTATCCGTCGGGGGAGCTGTTTTTT.

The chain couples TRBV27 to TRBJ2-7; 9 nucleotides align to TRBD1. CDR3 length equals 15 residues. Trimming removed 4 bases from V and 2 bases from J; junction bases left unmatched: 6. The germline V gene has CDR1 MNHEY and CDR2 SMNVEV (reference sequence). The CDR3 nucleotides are TGTGCCAGCAGTTGGACAGGGGTTGGGGCCTACGAGCAGTACTTC. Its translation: CASSWTGVGAYEQYF.

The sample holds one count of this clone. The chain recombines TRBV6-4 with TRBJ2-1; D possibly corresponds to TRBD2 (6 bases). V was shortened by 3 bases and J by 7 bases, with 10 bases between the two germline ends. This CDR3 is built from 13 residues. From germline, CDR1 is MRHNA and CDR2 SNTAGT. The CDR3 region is CASSELSGNEQFF. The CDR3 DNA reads TGTGCCAGCAGTGAACTTAGCGGAAATGAGCAGTTCTTC.

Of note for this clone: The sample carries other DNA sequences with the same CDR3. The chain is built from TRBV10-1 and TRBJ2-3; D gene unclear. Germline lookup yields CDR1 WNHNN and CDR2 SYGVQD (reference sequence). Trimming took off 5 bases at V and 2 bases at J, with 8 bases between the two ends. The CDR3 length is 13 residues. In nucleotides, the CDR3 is TGCGCCAGCAGTCCCGGACCCACAGATACGCAGTATTTT. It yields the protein CASSPGPTDTQYF.

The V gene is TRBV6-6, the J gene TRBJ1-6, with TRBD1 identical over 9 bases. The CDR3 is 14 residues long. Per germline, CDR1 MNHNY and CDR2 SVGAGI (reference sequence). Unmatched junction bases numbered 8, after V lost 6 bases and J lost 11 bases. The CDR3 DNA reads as TGTGCCAGCAGCTCCGGACAGGGGATTGCACCCCTCCACTTT. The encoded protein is CASSSGQGIAPLHF.

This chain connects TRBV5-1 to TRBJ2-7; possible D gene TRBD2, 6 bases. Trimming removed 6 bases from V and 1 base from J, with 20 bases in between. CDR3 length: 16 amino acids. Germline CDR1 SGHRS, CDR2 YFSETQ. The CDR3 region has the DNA TGCGCCAGCACCAAAGGCGGGGCAGGGAATTCCTACGAGCAGTACTTC. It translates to CASTKGGAGNSYEQYF.

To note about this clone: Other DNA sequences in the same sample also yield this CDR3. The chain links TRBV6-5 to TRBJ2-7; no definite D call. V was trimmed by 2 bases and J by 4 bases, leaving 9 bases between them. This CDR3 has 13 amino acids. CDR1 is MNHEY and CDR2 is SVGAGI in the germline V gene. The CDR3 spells CASSYGQSYEQYF. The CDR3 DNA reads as TGTGCCAGCAGTTACGGGCAGTCTTACGAGCAGTACTTC.

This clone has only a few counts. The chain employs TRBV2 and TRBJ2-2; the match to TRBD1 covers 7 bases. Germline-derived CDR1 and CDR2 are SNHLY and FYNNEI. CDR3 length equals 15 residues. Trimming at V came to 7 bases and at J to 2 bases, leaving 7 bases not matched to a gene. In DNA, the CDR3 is TGTGCCAGCACACCCCGGACAGGCAACACCGGGGAGCTGTTTTTT. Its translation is CASTPRTGNTGELFF.

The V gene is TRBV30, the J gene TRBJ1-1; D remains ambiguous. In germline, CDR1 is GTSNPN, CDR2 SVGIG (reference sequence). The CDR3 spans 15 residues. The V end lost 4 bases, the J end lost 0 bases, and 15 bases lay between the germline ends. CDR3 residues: CAWIPGSQLNTEAFF. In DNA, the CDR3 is TGTGCCTGGATCCCGGGCAGTCAGCTGAACACTGAAGCTTTCTTT.

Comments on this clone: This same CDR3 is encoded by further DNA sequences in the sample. CDR3 sequence reads: CASSPGGLETQYF. The CDR3 coding sequence is TGTGCCAGCAGTCCGGGGGGGCTGGAGACCCAGTACTTC. The V and J genes are TRBV5-6 and TRBJ2-5, with TRBD2 matching 8 bases. The ends lost 5 bases at V and 5 bases at J; junction bases unmatched: 5. Germline V gene lookup returns CDR1 SGHDT and CDR2 YYEEEE. The CDR3 is 13 residues long.

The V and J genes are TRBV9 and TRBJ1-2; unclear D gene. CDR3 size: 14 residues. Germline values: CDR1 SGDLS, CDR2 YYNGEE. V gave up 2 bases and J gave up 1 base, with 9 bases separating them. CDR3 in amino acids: CASSVAPGNYGYTF. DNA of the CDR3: TGTGCCAGCAGCGTGGCCCCCGGTAACTATGGCTACACCTTC.

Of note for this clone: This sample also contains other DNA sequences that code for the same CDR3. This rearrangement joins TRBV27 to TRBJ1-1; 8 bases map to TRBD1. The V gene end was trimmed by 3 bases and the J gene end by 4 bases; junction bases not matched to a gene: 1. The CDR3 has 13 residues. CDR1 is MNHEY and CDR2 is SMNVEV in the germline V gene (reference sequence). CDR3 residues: CASSLGTGTEAFF. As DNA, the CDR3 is TGTGCCAGCAGTTTGGGGACAGGCACTGAAGCTTTCTTT.

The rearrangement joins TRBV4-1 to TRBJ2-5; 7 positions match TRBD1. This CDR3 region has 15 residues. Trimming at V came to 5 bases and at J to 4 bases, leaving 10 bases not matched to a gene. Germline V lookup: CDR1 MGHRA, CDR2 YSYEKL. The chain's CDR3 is CASSAGTEERETQYF. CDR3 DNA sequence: TGCGCCAGCAGCGCCGGGACAGAAGAGCGAGAGACCCAGTACTTC.